These T cell receptor beta chains were read from a single sample in a study of PD-1 blockade in classical Hodgkin lymphoma. The data were produced by immunoSEQ multiplex PCR, yet TCRdb's version contains in-frame clones alone and is incomplete. In the table there are tens of thousands of clones, nearly 90% of which are singletons. The sequencing here drew on peripheral blood mononuclear cells (PBMCs), taken before the second cycle of nivolumab. The source is a human donor with classical Hodgkin lymphoma. Both conserved end residues are part of each CDR3. A D gene is named only where the DNA matches it firmly. Expanded clones are given a class, and other clones once, few, many or no size at all.

J,D,size,V,CDR3,DNA
TRBJ2-1,.,.,TRBV5-8,CASSLRLAGYNEQFF,TGTGCCAGCAGCTTAAGGCTAGCAGGCTACAATGAGCAGTTCTTC
TRBJ2-1,TRBD1,.,TRBV6-4,CASSPSTGRSLNEQFF,TGTGCCAGCAGTCCCTCGACAGGGAGATCCCTCAATGAGCAGTTCTTC
TRBJ1-2,.,.,TRBV28,CASSQGSDYGYTF,TGTGCCAGCAGTCAGGGGAGTGACTATGGCTACACCTTC
TRBJ1-2,.,.,TRBV6-1,CASSDVWLVDGYTF,TGTGCCAGCAGTGACGTGTGGCTTGTAGATGGCTACACCTTC
TRBJ2-1,TRBD1,.,TRBV5-6,CASSSGPTGLGQFF,TGTGCCAGCAGCTCCGGCCCGACAGGGCTGGGGCAGTTCTTC
TRBJ1-2,.,.,TRBV7-9,CASSSSTGTSIGHGYTF,TGTGCCAGCAGCTCGTCGACAGGCACCTCAATTGGTCATGGCTACACCTTC
TRBJ2-7,TRBD2,.,TRBV6-1,CASSGLGSSYEQYF,TGTGCCAGCAGCGGACTAGGAAGCTCCTACGAGCAGTACTTC
TRBJ1-1,.,.,TRBV7-9,CASSLAEGAGGNTEAFF,TGTGCCAGCAGCCTAGCCGAGGGTGCTGGGGGGAACACTGAAGCTTTCTTT
TRBJ2-3,TRBD1,.,TRBV5-1,CASTDRVQDTQYF,TGCGCCAGCACCGACAGGGTGCAAGATACGCAGTATTTT
TRBJ1-2,.,.,TRBV19,CASSKDYTGTKNYGYTF,TGTGCCAGTAGCAAAGACTACACCGGGACAAAGAACTATGGCTACACCTTC
TRBJ1-3,TRBD1,.,TRBV28,CASRTGGGNTIYF,TGTGCCAGCAGGACAGGGGGAGGAAACACCATATATTTT
TRBJ1-5,.,.,TRBV5-1,CASSLGPGVNQPQHF,TGCGCCAGCAGCTTGGGTCCGGGGGTCAATCAGCCCCAGCATTTT
TRBJ1-2,TRBD1,.,TRBV6-8,CASVRPRGPEVGPTF,TGTGCCAGCGTCCGCCCCAGGGGGCCTGAAGTCGGCCCCACCTTC
TRBJ2-3,TRBD1,.,TRBV5-1,CASSFPGTGMTDTQYF,TGCGCCAGCAGCTTCCCCGGGACAGGGATGACAGATACGCAGTATTTT
TRBJ2-3,TRBD2,.,TRBV27,CASSFLLAGGPDTQYF,TGTGCCAGCAGTTTCCTACTAGCGGGAGGCCCAGATACGCAGTATTTT
TRBJ2-1,TRBD2,once,TRBV27,CASSSRIGGGGFHEQFF,TGTGCCAGCAGTTCCCGGATAGGTGGGGGGGGATTCCATGAGCAGTTCTTC
TRBJ1-1,.,.,TRBV13,CASSLEGRGTMNTEAFF,TGTGCCAGCAGCTTAGAAGGACGGGGAACCATGAACACTGAAGCTTTCTTT
TRBJ1-2,.,.,TRBV18,CASSSRDNDYGYTF,TGTGCCAGCTCATCCCGGGATAACGACTATGGCTACACCTTC